A single sample is the source of the 23 T cell receptor beta chains below, sequenced in a study of cytomegalovirus exposure and HLA in healthy donors. 13 Jbeta primers and 60 Vbeta primers were used for the PCR. The data were produced by immunoSEQ multiplex PCR, yet TCRdb's version contains in-frame clones alone and is incomplete. The profile covers some 150,000 clones, with over 60% appearing a single time and approximately 1.8% taken by the ten largest. The sequenced material came from PBMCs. The source is a female donor in good health and CMV-seropositive.

The chain employs TRBV19 and TRBJ2-6; a weak D match, TRBD1 (5 bases). CDR1 LNHDA and CDR2 SQIVND come from the germline V gene (reference sequence). The CDR3 consists of 14 residues. The V gene lost 7 bases and the J gene lost 2 bases, with 9 bases spanning the gap. Written as DNA, the CDR3 is TGTGCCAGTACCGTAGGGGCTGGGGCCAACGTCCTGACTTTC. This encodes CASTVGAGANVLTF.

The V and J genes are TRBV7-2 and TRBJ1-6, with D perhaps TRBD1 (6 bases). Germline assignment: CDR1 SGHTA and CDR2 FQGNSA. The CDR3 sequence is 13 residues long. V lost 8 bases and J 7 bases, leaving 12 bases between the germline ends. The CDR3 nucleotides are TGTGCCAGCTCCGGACAGCAGAATTCACCCCTCCACTTT. Protein product: CASSGQQNSPLHF.

The J gene is TRBJ2-5, the V gene TRBV5-1; TRBD2 matches at 9 bases. The CDR3 covers 15 residues. V lost 5 bases, J lost 3 bases, and 8 bases stayed unmatched. CDR1 and CDR2 (germline): SGHRS, YFSETQ. This CDR3 is CASRRLAEGKETQYF. CDR3 DNA sequence: TGCGCCAGCAGAAGACTAGCGGAGGGAAAAGAGACCCAGTACTTC.

V and J are TRBV27 and TRBJ2-4; the D gene is possibly TRBD2 (5 bases). Trimming cost V 2 bases and J 0 bases, with 11 bases left between them. Germline V gene lookup returns CDR1 MNHEY and CDR2 SMNVEV (reference sequence). The CDR3 length is 16 residues. The CDR3 DNA reads as TGTGCCAGCAGTTTAAATCCGGGATTAGCCAAAAACATTCAGTACTTC. This codes for CASSLNPGLAKNIQYF.

V usage is TRBV5-1 and J usage is TRBJ2-7; 12 positions agree with TRBD1. This CDR3 contains 18 residues. The ends lost 3 bases at V and 0 bases at J; junction bases unmatched: 10. Germline CDR1 SGHRS, CDR2 YFSETQ. The CDR3: CASSSTAGTGGSSYEQYF. The DNA of the CDR3 is TGCGCCAGCAGCTCAACCGCTGGGACAGGGGGCTCCTCCTACGAGCAGTACTTC.

The V gene is TRBV2, the J gene TRBJ2-7; 10 bases line up with TRBD2. This CDR3 spans 14 amino acids. The V gene end was trimmed by 7 bases and the J gene end by 3 bases; junction bases not matched to a gene: 6. Germline V gene data show CDR1 as SNHLY and CDR2 as FYNNEI. The CDR3 region is CASKQGLAVYEQYF. CDR3 coding DNA: TGTGCCAGCAAGCAAGGACTAGCGGTCTACGAGCAGTACTTC.

The J gene is TRBJ2-2, the V gene TRBV6-1; unclear D gene. The CDR3 totals 14 residues. Trimming took 4 bases from V and 4 from J, leaving 10 bases between them. Germline CDR1 reads MNHNS; CDR2 reads SASEGT. The CDR3: CASSVVFGTGELFF. CDR3 coding DNA: TGTGCCAGCAGTGTAGTATTCGGCACCGGGGAGCTGTTTTTT.

This chain connects TRBV28 to TRBJ2-3, with 9 bases that match TRBD2. Trimming removed 3 bases from V and 0 bases from J; junction bases left unmatched: 1. The germline gives CDR1 MDHEN, CDR2 SYDVKM. The CDR3 runs to 15 residues. The CDR3 nucleotides read TGTGCCAGCAGTTTTCTAGCGGGAAGCACAGATACGCAGTATTTT. Protein: CASSFLAGSTDTQYF.

Here the CDR3 DNA reads TGTGCCAGCAGGGCGGGGACTAGCACAGATACGCAGTATTTT. This gives the protein CASRAGTSTDTQYF. The chain recombines TRBV7-9 with TRBJ2-3; possibly TRBD2 for D (6 bases). The CDR3 spans 14 residues. Germline V lookup: CDR1 SEHNR, CDR2 FQNEAQ (reference sequence). Trimming removed 6 bases at V and 0 bases at J, with 10 bases between.

This clone was observed a single time. The chain links TRBV27 to TRBJ1-1; D may be TRBD1 (6 bases). Germline CDR1 reads MNHEY; CDR2 reads SMNVEV (reference sequence). V lost 5 bases, J lost 11 bases, and 15 bases lay in between. This CDR3 comprises 12 residues. The CDR3 region has the DNA TGTGCCAGCAGTAACAGGGATGGGGGTGCTTTCTTT. Translating it yields CASSNRDGGAFF.

DNA of the CDR3: TGCAGCGTCGAACAGGGGGATACAGATACGCAGTATTTT. Its translation: CSVEQGDTDTQYF. The chain couples TRBV29-1 to TRBJ2-3, with 8 bases aligning to TRBD1. With 6 bases clipped from V and 3 bases from J, the junction kept 5 bases outside the gene matches. The germline gives CDR1 SQVTM, CDR2 ANQGSEA. This CDR3 comprises 13 residues.

This clone showed up just a few times. This rearrangement joins TRBV19 to TRBJ2-3; D not certain. Germline V gene lookup returns CDR1 LNHDA and CDR2 SQIVND (reference sequence). This CDR3 comprises 13 residues. The V end was cut by 5 bases, the J end by 4 bases, with 10 bases between. CDR3 sequence reads: CASSDPQADTQYF. The CDR3 coding sequence is TGTGCCAGTAGTGATCCACAAGCAGATACGCAGTATTTT.

V is TRBV10-2 and J is TRBJ1-2, with 8 bases lining up with TRBD1. The ends lost 3 bases at V and 2 bases at J; junction bases unmatched: 8. This CDR3 region has 16 residues. CDR1 and CDR2 from the germline V gene are WSHSY and SAAADI. CDR3 sequence (DNA): TGCGCCAGCAGTGAATCCAGGGGGCGAGTAAACTATGGCTACACCTTC. Translated, it gives CASSESRGRVNYGYTF.

This clone was picked up a small number of times. J is TRBJ2-2 and V is TRBV9; 13 bases align to TRBD2. This CDR3 is 17 amino acids long. Germline CDR1 and CDR2: SGDLS and YYNGEE. V lost 0 bases, J lost 7 bases, and 6 bases stayed unmatched. The CDR3: CASSVGLAGGGGGELFF. In DNA form, the CDR3 reads TGTGCCAGCAGCGTAGGACTAGCGGGAGGAGGAGGCGGGGAGCTGTTTTTT.

This rearrangement joins TRBV28 to TRBJ1-4; a weak D match, TRBD1 (5 bases). The germline V and J ends were trimmed by 7 bases and 0 bases, with 12 bases remaining between them. Germline V CDR1 and CDR2: MDHEN, SYDVKM. The CDR3 is made up of 15 amino acids. Here the CDR3 reads CASKAAGSTNEKLFF. In DNA, the CDR3 is TGTGCCAGCAAAGCTGCAGGGTCAACTAATGAAAAACTGTTTTTT.

The CDR3 bases are TGTGCCAGCAAGGGACTAGGCTATGAGCAGTTCTTC. As protein: CASKGLGYEQFF. The chain carries TRBV5-4 and TRBJ2-1, with 8 bases that match TRBD2. This CDR3 comprises 12 residues. After removal of 6 bases from V and 8 bases from J, the junction contained 4 bases not matched to a gene. Germline values: CDR1 SGHNT, CDR2 YYREEE (reference sequence).

The chain couples TRBV11-2 to TRBJ2-5; 8 positions agree with TRBD2. CDR1 is SGHAT, CDR2 FQNNGV, per germline. J lost 0 bases, V lost 0 bases, and 9 bases had no gene match. There are 18 residues in the CDR3. The CDR3 sequence: CASSLDFSGDLYQETQYF. CDR3 sequence (DNA): TGTGCCAGCAGCTTAGATTTTAGCGGGGACCTGTACCAAGAGACCCAGTACTTC.

The gene calls are TRBV9 and TRBJ2-5, with TRBD2 matching over 9 bases. The J segment lost 5 bases and the V segment lost 0 bases, leaving 11 bases of the junction unmatched. CDR1 and CDR2 from the germline V gene are SGDLS and YYNGEE. The CDR3 loop spans 17 amino acids. CDR3 DNA sequence: TGTGCCAGCAGCGTAGGCGTCGGCGGGGGGGCTGTGGAGACCCAGTACTTC. This encodes CASSVGVGGGAVETQYF.

The J gene is TRBJ1-3, the V gene TRBV28; D might be TRBD1 (5 bases). In germline, CDR1 is MDHEN, CDR2 SYDVKM. Trimming removed 8 bases from V and 2 bases from J, with 13 bases in between. This CDR3 spans 14 amino acids. The CDR3 is CASYRDSTGNTIYF. The CDR3 nucleotides are TGTGCCAGCTACCGGGACTCAACTGGAAACACCATATATTTT. The full variable domain, in which reference TRBV28 and TRBJ1-3 provide the parts outside the CDR3, is DVKVTQSSRYLVKRTGEKVFLECVQDMDHENMFWYRQDPGLGLRLIYFSYDVKMKEKGDIPEGYSVSREKKERFSLILESASTNQTSMYLCASYRDSTGNTIYFGEGSWLTVV.

The J gene is TRBJ2-7, the V gene TRBV5-1; 7 nucleotides line up with TRBD1. With V trimmed by 4 bases and J by 9 bases, 16 bases remained unmatched. The V gene's germline CDR1 is SGHRS and CDR2 YFSETQ. CDR3 length: 15 amino acids. CDR3: CASSPAGTAGDGQYF. DNA for the CDR3: TGCGCCAGCAGCCCAGCCGGGACAGCCGGTGACGGGCAGTACTTC.

The table lists this clone with a few counts. V is TRBV18 and J is TRBJ2-5, with TRBD1 matching 8 bases. Germline-derived CDR1 and CDR2 are KGHSH and LQKENI. With 4 bases clipped from V and 5 bases from J, the junction kept 0 bases outside the gene matches. The CDR3 extends over 12 amino acids. The CDR3 spells CASSRDRETQYF. CDR3 bases: TGTGCCAGCTCACGGGACAGGGAGACCCAGTACTTC.

V is TRBV7-9 and J is TRBJ2-5, with TRBD1 identical over 7 bases. With the DNA end fitting TRBJ2-7 better, the J assignment may be wrong. CDR1 SEHNR and CDR2 FQNEAQ come from the germline V gene (reference sequence). The CDR3 covers 12 residues. CDR3 region: CASSSTGDEQYF. In DNA, the CDR3 is TGTGCCAGCAGCTCCACAGGGGACGAGCAGTACTTC.

The V call is TRBV7-7, the J call TRBJ2-1; D perhaps matches TRBD2 (5 bases). The CDR3 spans 14 residues. Germline V lookup: CDR1 SSHAT, CDR2 FNYEAQ (reference sequence). The germline V and J ends were trimmed by 1 base and 5 bases, with 9 bases remaining between them. The CDR3 sequence: CASSLGGLNNEQFF. The CDR3 DNA sequence: TGTGCCAGCAGCTTAGGTGGACTGAACAATGAGCAGTTCTTC.